The entry below describes one T cell receptor beta chain. Its antigen is as yet unknown. Built from TCR beta cDNA, the libraries had unique molecular identifiers in them. TCRdb analysed the PCR reads with MiXCR anew, one entry per CDR3 protein. The sample lists approximately 260,000 distinct CDR3 sequences, about 40% occurring once. The data belong to a study of post-analysis software for immune sequencing data. Turning to the study itself: Disease courses included relapsing-remitting, secondary progressive and progressive-relapsing multiple sclerosis.

Overall study findings and caveats: The five TRBV segments detected at higher frequency in patients than in controls included TRBV5-6, TRBV5-1 and TRBV20-1. Normalized Chao1 diversity was significantly reduced in patients versus controls.

Germline V gene sequence: CDR1 DFQATT, CDR2 SNEGSKA (reference sequence). With 0 bases removed from V and 5 bases from J, the gap between germline ends came to 14 bases. This CDR3 has 15 amino acids. The chain uses TRBV20-1 and TRBJ2-1, with D uncertain. The material sequenced was blood. This clonotype was obtained from a girl aged 5 to 17 with multiple sclerosis. The CDR3 DNA follows: TGCAGTGCTAGAGATCACCCAGCCTGGGACAATGAGCAGTTCTTC. It specifies CSARDHPAWDNEQFF.